The 17 T cell receptor beta chains below were found in one sample sequenced in a study of blood T cells in healthy people across ages. A second PCR, run for roughly 7 to 11 cycles, used a sample-barcoded 5' primer plus a J-beta primer mix. TCRdb called the 5' RACE reads again in MiXCR, with one record for every CDR3 protein. The sample yields about 640,000 distinct CDR3 sequences, roughly 53% seen once. The sequenced sample consisted of blood. Source of these receptors: a man aged 55 to 69 in good health.

The chain couples TRBV11-2 to TRBJ2-7, with D uncertain. CDR1 and CDR2 (germline): SGHAT, FQNNGV. This CDR3 comprises 12 residues. The V end lost 4 bases, the J end lost 8 bases, and 12 bases lay between the germline ends. This CDR3 is CASSWTSPKQYF. The DNA of the CDR3 is TGTGCCAGCAGCTGGACGAGCCCCAAGCAGTACTTC.

The chain links TRBV6-2 or TRBV6-3 to TRBJ2-1, with a possible D match to TRBD1 (6 bases). Germline V CDR1 and CDR2: MNHEY, SVGEGT. V was trimmed by 5 bases and J by 4 bases, leaving 18 bases between them. CDR3 length equals 16 residues. The CDR3 DNA follows: TGTGCCAGCAGTCCCATTCTGTGGGGACAATACAATGAGCAGTTCTTC. This encodes CASSPILWGQYNEQFF.

The rearrangement links TRBV20-1 to TRBJ1-2; the match to TRBD1 covers 7 bases. CDR1 is DFQATT, CDR2 SNEGSKA, per germline (reference sequence). The CDR3 has 15 amino acids. The trim removed 6 bases at V and 2 bases at J, leaving 12 bases unmatched. CDR3 nucleotides: TGCAGTGCCCGAGGACAGGCCTCCAGAAACTATGGCTACACCTTC. This codes for CSARGQASRNYGYTF.

This clonotype appeared a few times. This chain uses TRBV2 with TRBJ1-4, with TRBD1 matching 7 bases. J was trimmed by 6 bases and V by 9 bases; bases with no gene match: 13. Looked up from germline, CDR1 is SNHLY and CDR2 is FYNNEI. This CDR3 has 15 residues. The DNA of the CDR3 is TGTGCCAGTATGCCGGGGGGACAGCCTTATGAAAAACTGTTTTTT. Encoded protein: CASMPGGQPYEKLFF.

This clonotype was seen just once. V is TRBV6-6 and J is TRBJ2-7; 7 bases line up with TRBD2. V was pared by 5 bases and J by 0 bases, with 7 bases of the junction left unmatched. Germline-derived CDR1 and CDR2 are MNHNY and SVGAGI (reference sequence). This CDR3 comprises 15 residues. For the CDR3, the DNA is TGTGCCAGCAGTAGTAGCGGGTTCAGCTCCTACGAGCAGTACTTC. This translates into CASSSSGFSSYEQYF.

This clonotype was seen only a few times. This sequence joins TRBV10-2 and TRBJ2-1, with 9 bases matching TRBD1. CDR1 and CDR2 (germline): WSHSY, SAAADI. Trimming took 10 bases from V and 5 from J; bases not matched to a gene: 9. This CDR3 region has 14 residues. CDR3 nucleotide sequence: TGCGCCACCCGAACAGGGGGCGAAAACAATGAGCAGTTCTTC. It yields the protein CATRTGGENNEQFF.

This clonotype was seen more than once but under ten times. The rearrangement links TRBV5-1 to TRBJ2-6; 7 bases fit TRBD1. The CDR3 is 17 residues long. The ends lost 5 bases at V and 0 bases at J; junction bases unmatched: 8. The germline V gene has CDR1 SGHRS and CDR2 YFSETQ. For the CDR3, the DNA is TGCGCCAGCAGACCAGGGGGAACGAACTCTGGGGCCAACGTCCTGACTTTC. Amino acid sequence: CASRPGGTNSGANVLTF. Together with reference TRBV5-1 and TRBJ2-6, the CDR3 gives the full variable domain: KAGVTQTPRYLIKTRGQQVTLSCSPISGHRSVSWYQQTPGQGLQFLFEYFSETQRNKGNFPGRFSGRQFSNSRSEMNVSTLELGDSALYLCASRPGGTNSGANVLTFGAGSRLTVL.

V usage is TRBV27 and J usage is TRBJ2-2; D is tentatively TRBD1 or TRBD2 (7 bases each). Germline V gene sequence: CDR1 MNHEY, CDR2 SMNVEV (reference sequence). This CDR3 comprises 17 residues. V was cut by 5 bases and J by 0 bases, with 16 bases left in between. The CDR3 protein is CASSPFGRGPNTGELFF. The CDR3 region has the DNA TGTGCCAGCAGTCCCTTTGGGAGGGGGCCGAACACCGGGGAGCTGTTTTTT.

J is TRBJ2-1 and V is TRBV6-2 or TRBV6-3; TRBD2 agrees at 7 bases. The CDR3 extends over 16 amino acids. Trimming cost V 5 bases and J 8 bases; bases outside gene matches: 15. Germline CDR1 reads MNHEY; CDR2 reads SVGEGT. For the CDR3, the DNA is TGTGCCAGCAGTACCTACCAGGCTAGCGGTGGAGATGAGCAGTTCTTC. Protein: CASSTYQASGGDEQFF.

This clonotype was observed once. The chain is built from TRBV3-1 and TRBJ2-2; TRBD2 aligns across 8 bases. Per the germline V gene, CDR1 is LGHDT and CDR2 is YNNKEL (reference sequence). This CDR3 has 15 amino acids. J lost 5 bases, V lost 1 base, and 3 bases had no gene match. The CDR3 sequence is CASSQAGGGTGELFF. CDR3 coding DNA: TGTGCCAGCAGCCAAGCCGGGGGGGGAACCGGGGAGCTGTTTTTT.

CDR3 coding DNA: TGCAGCGTTGAAGATCCGAGGACAGGGGGCTTGTATGGCTACACCTTC. It is translated as CSVEDPRTGGLYGYTF. The chain joins TRBV29-1 to TRBJ1-2, with TRBD1 matching 11 bases. V trimming: 0 bases; J trimming: 5 bases; junction bases outside the gene matches: 8. The CDR3 spans 16 residues. Germline CDR1 is SQVTM and CDR2 is ANQGSEA.

The V gene is TRBV4-1, the J gene TRBJ2-5; 7 nucleotides line up with TRBD1. The CDR3 covers 15 residues. With 4 bases clipped from V and 2 bases from J, the junction kept 7 bases outside the gene matches. The germline gives CDR1 MGHRA, CDR2 YSYEKL. CDR3 nucleotides: TGCGCCAGCAGCCTTCAAGGGGGCCGTCAAGAGACCCAGTACTTC. It encodes CASSLQGGRQETQYF.

The chain recombines TRBV29-1 with TRBJ2-7; D is uncertain. Trimming shortened V by 2 bases and J by 4 bases, and 6 bases separated the two germline ends. Germline values: CDR1 SQVTM, CDR2 ANQGSEA. The CDR3 runs to 11 residues. For the CDR3, the DNA is TGCAGCGTTGAAATTGCGTACGAGCAGTACTTC. Its protein product is CSVEIAYEQYF.

The chain employs TRBV20-1 and TRBJ2-3; TRBD2 matches at 9 bases. The CDR3 contains 15 residues. J gave up 1 base and V 1 base, and 3 bases lay outside the gene matches. Germline CDR1 and CDR2: DFQATT and SNEGSKA (reference sequence). Here the CDR3 DNA reads TGCAGTGCTAGAGCGGCTAGCGGGGGCACAGATACGCAGTATTTT. Translation gives CSARAASGGTDTQYF.

The chain couples TRBV28 to TRBJ1-2; D gene uncertain. Germline CDR1 and CDR2: MDHEN and SYDVKM. V lost 3 bases, J lost 4 bases, and 12 bases lay in between. The length of the CDR3 is 14 residues. CDR3 protein: CASSLGSVPYGYTF. CDR3 coding DNA: TGTGCCAGCAGTTTGGGGTCGGTTCCCTATGGCTACACCTTC.

The V call is TRBV11-2, the J call TRBJ1-2; tentatively, D is TRBD1 (5 bases). Trimming cost V 1 base and J 8 bases, with 14 bases left between them. The CDR3 is made up of 14 amino acids. From germline, CDR1 is SGHAT and CDR2 FQNNGV. The CDR3, as DNA: TGTGCCAGCAGCTTAGGTCCAGGGTTTGAAGGCTACACCTTC. As protein: CASSLGPGFEGYTF.

The chain uses TRBV27 and TRBJ1-3; 7 bases agree with TRBD1. The junction had 9 bases not matched to a gene; V was cut back by 8 bases and J by 2 bases. CDR1 is MNHEY and CDR2 is SMNVEV in the germline V gene (reference sequence). This CDR3 region has 15 residues. CDR3 protein: CASCDRAAAGNTIYF. The DNA of the CDR3 is TGTGCCAGCTGTGACAGGGCTGCTGCTGGAAACACCATATATTTT.